A single sample is the source of the 32 T cell receptor beta chains below, sequenced in a study of vaccination and CD4 T cells after COVID-19 (dated by TCRdb to 2021 to 2024). The treatment or condition label for this specimen denotes: roughly 11-day PBMC culture with coronavirus spike peptide pools or control peptides (ViraFEST assay). No antigen is known for these receptors. Library preparation employed PCR. This sample was sequenced with an Illumina iSeq 100. DNA from cultured CD4+ T cells underwent TCR sequencing with the Oncomine TCR Beta short-read assay at the Johns Hopkins FTIC core. Through fastp at Q25 and MiXCR, TCRdb rebuilt clones from the public reads, retaining in-frame beta chains. Duplicate CDR3 protein sequences are folded into a single record with the most common DNA and genes. The sample table lists 20,000 to 30,000 distinct CDR3 sequences, approximately 39% of them with a count of one. The ten most abundant clones make up about 7% of the sample.

Sequences were obtained from CD4+ T cells from blood, cultured in vitro. The receptors were gathered from a human donor who had recovered from COVID-19.

The rearrangement uses TRBV18 and TRBJ1-1; the D is unclear. Germline values: CDR1 KGHSH, CDR2 LQKENI. The CDR3 is made up of 15 amino acids. V lost 3 bases and J 0 bases, leaving 11 bases between the germline ends. CDR3 amino acids: CASSPTQRMNTEAFF. The CDR3 coding sequence is TGTGCCAGCTCACCGACACAGAGGATGAACACTGAAGCTTTCTTT. The complete variable domain, with remaining parts taken from reference TRBV18 and TRBJ1-1, reads NAGVMQNPRHLVRRRGQEARLRCSPMKGHSHVYWYRQLPEEGLKFMVYLQKENIIDESGMPKERFSAEFPKEGPSILRIQQVVRGDSAAYFCASSPTQRMNTEAFFGQGTRLTVV.

This clonotype was seen a few times. The chain is built from TRBV27 and TRBJ2-5; D is unclear. The CDR3 spans 13 residues. Germline V gives CDR1 MNHEY, CDR2 SMNVEV (reference sequence). V lost 6 bases and J 5 bases, leaving 13 bases between the germline ends. DNA for the CDR3: TGTGCCAGCAGCCGCGCCGAAGTGGAGACCCAGTACTTC. This codes for CASSRAEVETQYF.

The CDR3 coding sequence is TGTGCCAGCAGTTTTACTAGCGGGAGCCTTACAGATACGCAGTATTTT. It translates to CASSFTSGSLTDTQYF. This chain uses TRBV28 with TRBJ2-3; 11 nucleotides agree with TRBD2. V dropped 3 bases and J dropped 3; count of bases not matched to a gene: 5. The germline CDR1 and CDR2 sequences are MDHEN and SYDVKM. This CDR3 is 16 amino acids long. The full variable domain, its missing parts supplied by reference TRBV28 and TRBJ2-3, is DVKVTQSSRYLVKRTGEKVFLECVQDMDHENMFWYRQDPGLGLRLIYFSYDVKMKEKGDIPEGYSVSREKKERFSLILESASTNQTSMYLCASSFTSGSLTDTQYFGPGTRLTVL.

This sequence joins TRBV20-1 and TRBJ2-7, with 15 nucleotides matching TRBD2. V lost 6 bases and J lost 3; bases outside the gene matches: 18. Germline V gene sequence: CDR1 DFQATT, CDR2 SNEGSKA (reference sequence). The CDR3 sequence is 19 residues long. The CDR3, as DNA: TGCAGTGCGTTGAAACCGGGACTAGCGGGAGGAAGGGTGATCTACGAGCAGTACTTC. Translating it yields CSALKPGLAGGRVIYEQYF.

The chain links TRBV6-2 or TRBV6-3 to TRBJ1-6; no clear D. V was clipped by 2 bases and J by 5 bases, with 10 bases between them. Germline CDR1 and CDR2: MNHEY and SVGEGT. This CDR3 has 15 residues. CDR3 nucleotide sequence: TGTGCCAGCAGTTACCGGGAGAGAAATAATTCACCCCTCCACTTT. Amino acid sequence: CASSYRERNNSPLHF.

V gene TRBV7-9 combines with J gene TRBJ1-2; tentative D call: TRBD1 (6 bases). V lost 4 bases to trimming and J lost 4 bases, with 13 bases between them. CDR3 length: 14 amino acids. CDR1 and CDR2 from the germline V gene are SEHNR and FQNEAQ (reference sequence). CDR3: CASSSQGPSYGYTF. For the CDR3, the DNA is TGTGCCAGCAGCTCACAGGGCCCTTCCTATGGCTACACCTTC.

The rearrangement uses TRBV5-1 and TRBJ2-4; D is perhaps TRBD1 (6 bases). Per germline, CDR1 SGHRS and CDR2 YFSETQ. The CDR3 is made up of 18 amino acids. V was cut by 4 bases and J by 0 bases, with 20 bases left in between. The CDR3 nucleotides read TGCGCCAGCAGCCCTGGACAGTCAGGCACGCTAGCCAAAAACATTCAGTACTTC. It specifies CASSPGQSGTLAKNIQYF. Full variable domain (outside the CDR3, taken from reference TRBV5-1 and TRBJ2-4): KAGVTQTPRYLIKTRGQQVTLSCSPISGHRSVSWYQQTPGQGLQFLFEYFSETQRNKGNFPGRFSGRQFSNSRSEMNVSTLELGDSALYLCASSPGQSGTLAKNIQYFGAGTRLSVL.

V usage is TRBV7-9 and J usage is TRBJ1-1; unclear D gene. The length of the CDR3 is 12 residues. V lost 6 bases to trimming and J lost 7 bases, with 12 bases between them. Germline-derived CDR1 and CDR2 are SEHNR and FQNEAQ (reference sequence). The DNA of the CDR3 is TGTGCCAGCAGTAAAAGTGGCCTTGAAGCTTTCTTT. Protein sequence: CASSKSGLEAFF.

The CDR3 is CASRNRGTGSFWNSPLHF. The CDR3 coding sequence is TGTGCCAGCAGGAACCGCGGGACAGGAAGTTTTTGGAATTCACCCCTCCACTTT. This chain connects TRBV6-2 or TRBV6-3 to TRBJ1-6; 8 bases line up with TRBD1. Germline CDR1 MNHEY, CDR2 SVGEGT. CDR3 length equals 18 residues. J lost 7 bases, V lost 6 bases, and 17 bases had no gene match.

This chain connects TRBV5-1 to TRBJ1-1; no clear D gene. The V gene's germline CDR1 is SGHRS and CDR2 YFSETQ. The V end lost 1 base, the J end lost 1 base, and 5 bases lay between the germline ends. This CDR3 contains 13 residues. CDR3 nucleotides: TGCGCCAGCAGCTTGTCGGCGAACACTGAAGCTTTCTTT. The encoded protein is CASSLSANTEAFF. The full variable domain, in which reference TRBV5-1 and TRBJ1-1 provide the parts outside the CDR3, is KAGVTQTPRYLIKTRGQQVTLSCSPISGHRSVSWYQQTPGQGLQFLFEYFSETQRNKGNFPGRFSGRQFSNSRSEMNVSTLELGDSALYLCASSLSANTEAFFGQGTRLTVV.

The chain uses TRBV29-1 and TRBJ2-3; unclear D gene. The CDR3 is 13 amino acids. The germline gives CDR1 SQVTM, CDR2 ANQGSEA. V lost 7 bases, J lost 2 bases, and 13 bases lay in between. This CDR3 is CSATRSFTDTQYF. CDR3 nucleotides: TGCAGCGCCACCAGAAGTTTCACAGATACGCAGTATTTT.

The table lists this clonotype with a few counts. The chain couples TRBV7-8 to TRBJ1-6; D gene ambiguous. The V gene's germline CDR1 is SGHVS and CDR2 FQNEAQ. This CDR3 has 13 amino acids. V lost 3 bases, J lost 7 bases, and 7 bases lay in between. The CDR3 DNA reads as TGTGCCAGCAGCTTTACCCGGAATTCACCCCTCCACTTT. It translates to CASSFTRNSPLHF.

The chain is built from TRBV6-4 and TRBJ1-5; 12 nucleotides agree with TRBD1. This CDR3 spans 19 amino acids. Germline loops: CDR1 MRHNA, CDR2 SNTAGT. The junction had 20 bases not matched to a gene; V was cut back by 8 bases and J by 6 bases. This chain's CDR3 is CASPSSSNLGQGASQPQHF. The CDR3 bases are TGTGCCAGCCCCAGCTCCTCAAACCTGGGACAGGGGGCGAGTCAGCCCCAGCATTTT.

V gene TRBV12-3 or TRBV12-4 combines with J gene TRBJ2-7, with D possibly being TRBD1 (6 bases). CDR3 length equals 14 residues. The V gene lost 5 bases and the J gene lost 6 bases, with 17 bases spanning the gap. The CDR3, as DNA: TGTGCCAGCAGTACATCCGGGACACGGTTCGAGCAGTACTTC. Encoded protein: CASSTSGTRFEQYF.

V gene TRBV7-9 combines with J gene TRBJ1-6; D is ambiguous. This CDR3 has 17 amino acids. Looked up from germline, CDR1 is SEHNR and CDR2 is FQNEAQ (reference sequence). Trimming left V 2 bases short and J 5 bases short, with 16 bases between. The CDR3 nucleotides read TGTGCCAGCAGCTTACGGACTACCGGGATGAATAATTCACCCCTCCACTTT. Translation: CASSLRTTGMNNSPLHF.

Only a few counts were recorded for this clonotype. The chain recombines TRBV6-1 with TRBJ2-2; no firm D call. V lost 7 bases and J 1 base, leaving 7 bases between the germline ends. CDR1 and CDR2 from the germline V gene are MNHNS and SASEGT. The CDR3 extends over 13 amino acids. The DNA of the CDR3 is TGTGCCAGCACGGTCAAGAACACCGGGGAGCTGTTTTTT. Its protein is CASTVKNTGELFF.

The chain recombines TRBV24-1 with TRBJ2-7; the D is unclear. Trimming cost V 3 bases and J 7 bases, with 18 bases left between them. Germline loops: CDR1 KGHDR, CDR2 SFDVKD. The CDR3 has 15 residues. CDR3 in DNA: TGTGCCACCAGTGATAGTAGGACGGGCGGTGAAGAGCAGTACTTC. Its translation: CATSDSRTGGEEQYF.

This clonotype has more than one count but fewer than ten. This chain connects TRBV6-5 to TRBJ2-7; TRBD1 agrees at 8 bases. CDR1 is MNHEY and CDR2 is SVGAGI in the germline V gene. J lost 5 bases, V lost 1 base, and 10 bases had no gene match. The CDR3 covers 16 residues. CDR3 bases: TGTGCCAGCAGTTACTTAGGGACAGGCAAGAACCACGAGCAGTACTTC. It is translated as CASSYLGTGKNHEQYF.

The J gene is TRBJ1-5, the V gene TRBV7-2; D perhaps matches TRBD1 (5 bases). V gave up 1 base and J gave up 3 bases, with 10 bases separating them. The CDR3 runs to 15 residues. The germline V gene encodes CDR1 SGHTA and CDR2 FQGNSA. The CDR3 nucleotides read TGTGCCAGCAGCTTAGTGTCAGGGCTCAATCAGCCCCAGCATTTT. Translating gives CASSLVSGLNQPQHF.

This clonotype was recorded a few times. The chain recombines TRBV18 with TRBJ2-7; the match to TRBD1 covers 8 bases. This CDR3 is built from 15 residues. The germline V gene encodes CDR1 KGHSH and CDR2 LQKENI. The V gene end was trimmed by 2 bases and the J gene end by 2 bases; junction bases not matched to a gene: 5. The CDR3 region is CASSPTGGNTYEQYF. DNA of the CDR3: TGTGCCAGCTCACCAACAGGGGGGAACACCTACGAGCAGTACTTC.

This CDR3 is CSATHLAIRSTDTQYF. In DNA form, the CDR3 reads TGCAGTGCTACCCACCTAGCTATACGAAGCACAGATACGCAGTATTTT. The rearrangement joins TRBV20-1 to TRBJ2-3; a possible D gene is TRBD2 (5 bases). This CDR3 has 16 amino acids. The V gene's germline CDR1 is DFQATT and CDR2 SNEGSKA (reference sequence). V lost 4 bases to trimming and J lost 0 bases, with 17 bases between them.

The chain has TRBV12-3 or TRBV12-4 and TRBJ2-5; unclear D gene. The ends were cut back, 2 bases at V and 7 bases at J, with 14 bases in the middle. The CDR3 is 14 residues long. Written as DNA, the CDR3 is TGTGCCAGCAGTTTATCAGCGAACCATGGGACCCAGTACTTC. The encoded protein is CASSLSANHGTQYF.

The V and J genes are TRBV6-1 and TRBJ2-7, with a possible D match to TRBD2 (6 bases). This CDR3 is built from 15 residues. V was trimmed by 8 bases and J by 2 bases, leaving 19 bases between them. Germline-derived CDR1 and CDR2 are MNHNS and SASEGT. The DNA of the CDR3 is TGTGCCAGCGGTGGTGGGGGGATGTTGACCTACGAGCAGTACTTC. Its translation: CASGGGGMLTYEQYF.

The genes are TRBV20-1 and TRBJ2-5; TRBD2 agrees at 10 bases. V dropped 1 base and J dropped 7; count of bases not matched to a gene: 15. The germline V gene encodes CDR1 DFQATT and CDR2 SNEGSKA (reference sequence). CDR3 size: 17 residues. The CDR3 region is CSARGTSSGGASGTQYF. The DNA of the CDR3 is TGCAGTGCTAGAGGTACTTCTAGCGGGGGCGCATCGGGGACCCAGTACTTC.

This clonotype was seen more than once but under ten times. The chain joins TRBV28 to TRBJ1-6, with D possibly matching TRBD1 (6 bases). Trimming took 6 bases from V and 1 from J, leaving 22 bases between them. CDR3 length: 19 amino acids. CDR1 is MDHEN and CDR2 is SYDVKM in the germline V gene. CDR3: CASSRFYGQGSSYNSPLHF. For the CDR3, the DNA is TGTGCCAGCAGCCGATTCTACGGTCAGGGGTCATCCTATAATTCACCCCTCCACTTT. Supplemented by reference TRBV28 and TRBJ1-6, the full variable domain reads DVKVTQSSRYLVKRTGEKVFLECVQDMDHENMFWYRQDPGLGLRLIYFSYDVKMKEKGDIPEGYSVSREKKERFSLILESASTNQTSMYLCASSRFYGQGSSYNSPLHFGNGTRLTVT.

There are a few counts of this clonotype. The J gene is TRBJ2-3, the V gene TRBV10-3; 7 bases line up with TRBD2. Trimming cost V 4 bases and J 6 bases; bases outside gene matches: 7. This CDR3 contains 14 residues. Germline CDR1 ENHRY, CDR2 SYGVKD. The CDR3 protein is CAISASGPWDTQYF. DNA for the CDR3: TGTGCCATCAGTGCTAGCGGTCCGTGGGATACGCAGTATTTT.

The chain links TRBV7-2 to TRBJ2-1, with 10 bases aligning to TRBD1. Losses at the gene ends were 3 bases for V and 2 bases for J; bases not matched to a gene: 4. From germline, CDR1 is SGHTA and CDR2 FQGNSA. CDR3 length: 16 residues. The CDR3 here is CASSFPTGGAYNEQFF. The CDR3 DNA sequence: TGTGCCAGCAGCTTCCCGACAGGGGGCGCCTACAATGAGCAGTTCTTC.

The chain joins TRBV6-5 to TRBJ2-6; D gene ambiguous. Looked up from germline, CDR1 is MNHEY and CDR2 is SVGAGI. V was trimmed by 3 bases and J by 0 bases, leaving 6 bases between them. This CDR3 is 15 amino acids long. The CDR3 coding sequence is TGTGCCAGCAGTTATGGAGTCTCTGGGGCCAACGTCCTGACTTTC. Translation: CASSYGVSGANVLTF.

This clonotype was seen a single time. The chain carries TRBV10-3 and TRBJ2-7, with D perhaps given as TRBD1 or TRBD2 (5 bases each). Looked up from germline, CDR1 is ENHRY and CDR2 is SYGVKD. V was shortened by 8 bases and J by 7 bases, with 18 bases between the two germline ends. The CDR3 length is 13 residues. CDR3 protein: CAIAREGRSEQYF. The CDR3 bases are TGTGCCATCGCCCGAGAGGGACGGTCGGAGCAGTACTTC.

There are a few counts of this clonotype. J is TRBJ2-1 and V is TRBV19; tentative D call: TRBD2 (7 bases). The germline V gene encodes CDR1 LNHDA and CDR2 SQIVND (reference sequence). This CDR3 contains 21 residues. Trimming cost V 4 bases and J 2 bases, with 30 bases left between them. The CDR3 loop is CASSTPLQGGIGRRTYNEQFF. In DNA form, the CDR3 reads TGTGCCAGTAGTACCCCTCTACAGGGCGGTATCGGGAGGAGAACCTACAATGAGCAGTTCTTC.

This clonotype was picked up one time. J is TRBJ2-7 and V is TRBV6-1; D perhaps matches TRBD1 (5 bases). Trimming shortened V by 6 bases and J by 3 bases, and 18 bases separated the two germline ends. Germline V CDR1 and CDR2: MNHNS, SASEGT. The CDR3 spans 15 residues. The CDR3 nucleotides read TGTGCCAGCAGGGATCCGACCCCAGGGCGCTACGAGCAGTACTTC. This gives the protein CASRDPTPGRYEQYF.

Notes on this clonotype: The junction departs from germline at one end; a sequencing error may be responsible. This sequence joins TRBV19 and TRBJ1-2, with D tentatively TRBD1 (5 bases). The CDR3 has 13 residues. CDR1 and CDR2 from the germline V gene are LNHDA and SQIVND (reference sequence). This CDR3 is CASSLDSLPGYTF. CDR3 coding DNA: TGTGCCAGTAGTTTAGACAGCCTTCCCGGCTACACCTTC.